This T cell receptor beta chain was identified in a study of graft-versus-host responses after intestinal transplantation listed by TCRdb under 2021. Study-wide context: Multivisceral, liver-intestinal, or isolated intestinal transplants were received by the recipients. All recipients received anti-thymocyte globulin induction followed by maintenance tacrolimus and steroids for 3 to 4 years. After intestinal transplantation, graft-versus-host and host-versus-graft alloreactive T cell clones in the graft, circulation and bone marrow were tracked using bulk TCR-beta CDR3 sequencing. Alloreactive clones were identified by sequencing pre-transplant mixed lymphocyte reaction products and comparing these products with unstimulated pre-transplant donor and recipient T cells. The cohort enrolled around 25 intestinal transplant recipients including one retransplant, and a few patients lacking pretransplant specimens were excluded. Donor T cell macrochimerism was defined as a peak of at least 4% donor T cells among recipient peripheral blood mononuclear cells. Samples from a few later patients were sequenced in-house on an Illumina MiSeq with MiXCR processing rather than by the commercial service.

The library was produced with the immunoSEQ multiplex PCR assay. For most patients, genomic DNA was isolated with the Qiagen DNeasy Blood and Tissue Kit and sent frozen to Adaptive Biotechnologies for TCR sequencing. Adaptive Biotechnologies carried out high-throughput TCR-beta CDR3 sequencing of genomic DNA for most patients. Per the authors' processing: Adaptive's ImmunoSEQ software supplied the TCR sequencing data for roughly 17 patients, while MiXCR and VDJtools were used to process a few other patients. To correct CD4 versus CD8 sorting errors, any sequence found in both subsets at a frequency ratio below 5:1 was removed. CDR3 nucleotide sequences shared between donor and recipient were removed because their origin could not be assigned. At least 2-fold expansion over unstimulated cells and a minimum CFSE-low frequency of 0.002% (template counts) or 0.001% (read counts) were required for clones to be classified as alloreactive. Clones were considered mappable if detected in sequenced pre-transplant spleen, lymph node, or MLR CFSE-low populations of the donor or recipient. Cumulative frequency of alloreactive clones was calculated as a percentage of all sequences weighted by copy number. TCRdb re-hosts the immuneACCESS table, in-frame sequences only. Its copies lack some clones; in the studies checked, an unresolved V gene accounts for under half of them, and the cause for the rest is not known. From that table come the V and J calls and clone size; the DNA was used to work out D and trimming. Across this sample there are some 10,000 clones, with about 28% seen only once. Under 6% of the sample rests with the top ten.

The time point label corresponds to: cells obtained before transplantation from donor or recipient. In mixed lymphocyte reactions, about 200,000 CFSE-labeled pre-transplant responders were plated with about 200,000 irradiated violet-dye-labeled stimulators and cultured for 6 days. Proliferating CD3+CD4+CFSE-low and CD3+CD8+CFSE-low responder cells were FACS-sorted on a BD Influx sorter after the mixed lymphocyte reaction. To note about this clone: Base qualities were left out, and no much larger clone turns up one base away.

Study-wide conclusions, independent of this receptor: GvH clones were detected in recipient bone marrow, and some of these GvH clones were observed earlier in ileal mucosa or blood, consistent with an intestinal mucosal origin. Patients with donor T cell macrochimerism had high GvH to HvG T cell clonal ratios in their allografts. Early after transplant, peak levels of circulating GvH clones were associated with declines in HvG clones. The conclusions were limited by the relatively low number and heterogeneity of the intestinal transplant patients.

The germline V gene sets CDR1 to SGHTA and CDR2 to FQGTGA. From cysteine to phenylalanine, the CDR3 is 13 amino acids long. The only DNA kept is the CDR3, 39 bases in frame from the first base. Sequencing used alloreactive CD4+ T cells from a mixed lymphocyte reaction culture, obtained before transplantation. The sample's cell subset or site label is to be understood as: CFSE-low proliferating T cells sorted from roughly six-day pre-transplant mixed lymphocyte reaction (GvH or HvG direction). This sequence originates from a human patient who was an organ donor for intestinal transplantation. The chain is encoded by TRBV7-3 joined to TRBJ1-1; TRBD1 might be the D gene, on 5 matching bases. DNA sequence: TGTCGCTGCCAGGGCCCATTGAACACTGAAGCTTTCTTT. Its protein is CRCQGPLNTEAFF.